A single sample is the source of the 20 T cell receptor beta chains below, sequenced in a study of T cell repertoires in ileal Crohn's disease. TCRdb's copy holds only in-frame clones and misses some; the assay was immunoSEQ multiplex PCR. The table shows roughly 15,000 clones, with 80% occurring only once. Sequencing was done on a sample of ileal tissue. The receptors were gathered from an adult with Crohn's disease.

The genes are TRBV19 and TRBJ2-1, with TRBD2 identical over 11 bases. V shed 4 bases, J shed 2 bases, and the junction held 7 bases outside the gene matches. Germline values: CDR1 LNHDA, CDR2 SQIVND (reference sequence). The CDR3 runs to 17 residues. DNA of the CDR3: TGTGCCAGTAGTACCTTAGAACTAGCGGGGGCCTACAATGAGCAGTTCTTC. It codes for CASSTLELAGAYNEQFF.

This clone was counted once. The chain uses TRBV5-1 and TRBJ1-1; D remains ambiguous. The germline CDR1 and CDR2 sequences are SGHRS and YFSETQ. Trimming removed 0 bases at V and 0 bases at J, with 9 bases between. The CDR3 has 15 residues. CDR3 residues: CASSLELSVNTEAFF. The DNA for the CDR3 is TGCGCCAGCAGCTTGGAATTGTCGGTGAACACTGAAGCTTTCTTT. Together with reference TRBV5-1 and TRBJ1-1, the CDR3 gives the full variable domain: KAGVTQTPRYLIKTRGQQVTLSCSPISGHRSVSWYQQTPGQGLQFLFEYFSETQRNKGNFPGRFSGRQFSNSRSEMNVSTLELGDSALYLCASSLELSVNTEAFFGQGTRLTVV.

To note about this clone: Its ends do not fully match the called genes, so a read error is possible. Other DNA sequences in this specimen translate into the identical CDR3. The chain uses TRBV5-1 and TRBJ1-1; 8 positions agree with TRBD1. This CDR3 is built from 16 residues. CDR1 is SGHRS and CDR2 is YFSETQ in the germline V gene. The CDR3 region is CASSFGQGGMNTEAFF. In DNA form, the CDR3 reads TGTGCCAGCAGCTTCGGACAGGGTGGGATGAACACTGAAGCTTTCTTT.

The gene calls are TRBV11-2 and TRBJ2-2; D perhaps matches TRBD2 (5 bases). V dropped 5 bases and J dropped 4 bases, with 8 bases sitting between them. Germline V lookup: CDR1 SGHAT, CDR2 FQNNGV. There are 13 residues in the CDR3. DNA of the CDR3: TGTGCCAGCAGCGGACTGAGCACCGGGGAGCTGTTTTTT. This codes for CASSGLSTGELFF.

The chain carries TRBV13 and TRBJ2-7; D might be TRBD1 (5 bases). V lost 0 bases, J lost 3 bases, and 15 bases lay in between. The V gene's germline CDR1 is PRHDT and CDR2 FYEKMQ (reference sequence). This CDR3 spans 16 amino acids. The CDR3 spells CASSLGQGPRGYEQYF. CDR3 DNA sequence: TGTGCCAGCAGCTTAGGCCAGGGCCCCAGAGGCTACGAGCAGTACTTC. The variable domain in full, with the rest retrieved from reference TRBV13 and TRBJ2-7, is AAGVIQSPRHLIKEKRETATLKCYPIPRHDTVYWYQQGPGQDPQFLISFYEKMQSDKGSIPDRFSAQQFSDYHSELNMSSLELGDSALYFCASSLGQGPRGYEQYFGPGTRLTVT.

The chain combines TRBV5-1 with TRBJ2-3; 9 nucleotides agree with TRBD1. V was pared by 3 bases and J by 1 base, with 6 bases of the junction left unmatched. Germline lookup yields CDR1 SGHRS and CDR2 YFSETQ. CDR3 length: 16 residues. In DNA form, the CDR3 reads TGCGCCAGCAGCTGGGGGACAGGGAGGGGCACAGATACGCAGTATTTT. As protein: CASSWGTGRGTDTQYF. Full variable domain (rest looked up from reference TRBV5-1 and TRBJ2-3): KAGVTQTPRYLIKTRGQQVTLSCSPISGHRSVSWYQQTPGQGLQFLFEYFSETQRNKGNFPGRFSGRQFSNSRSEMNVSTLELGDSALYLCASSWGTGRGTDTQYFGPGTRLTVL.

V usage is TRBV2 and J usage is TRBJ1-2, with unresolved D. Trimming removed 2 bases from V and 8 bases from J, with 9 bases in between. Germline-derived CDR1 and CDR2 are SNHLY and FYNNEI. This CDR3 spans 12 amino acids. CDR3 region: CASSEPTRGYTF. CDR3 nucleotides: TGTGCCAGCAGTGAACCCACTCGCGGCTACACCTTC.

This clone was recorded once. The rearrangement uses TRBV2 and TRBJ2-7; TRBD1 matches at 10 bases. With 3 bases clipped from V and 6 bases from J, the junction kept 2 bases outside the gene matches. The CDR3 is 13 amino acids. Germline values: CDR1 SNHLY, CDR2 FYNNEI. This CDR3 is CASSEGQGLEQYF. The CDR3 nucleotides read TGTGCCAGCAGTGAGGGACAGGGGCTCGAGCAGTACTTC.

This chain links TRBV6-1 with TRBJ2-3, with 13 bases lining up with TRBD2. With V trimmed by 4 bases and J by 7 bases, 8 bases remained unmatched. The CDR3 runs to 16 residues. The V gene's germline CDR1 is MNHNS and CDR2 SASEGT. The CDR3 nucleotides are TGTGCCAGCAGTGGACTAGCGGGGGGTGCCAGGAATACGCAGTATTTT. Residues: CASSGLAGGARNTQYF.

This clone showed up just a few times. The CDR3 reads CASSLSLAGGRVNEQFF. CDR3 nucleotide sequence: TGTGCCAGCAGCTTAAGTTTAGCGGGAGGGAGAGTGAATGAGCAGTTCTTC. The chain joins TRBV7-9 to TRBJ2-1, with 11 positions matching TRBD2. The CDR3 runs to 17 residues. The germline gives CDR1 SEHNR, CDR2 FQNEAQ (reference sequence). Losses at the gene ends were 2 bases for V and 7 bases for J; bases not matched to a gene: 10.

Only one count was recorded for this clone. The gene calls are TRBV7-6 and TRBJ2-3; 9 nucleotides agree with TRBD2. The CDR3 extends over 15 amino acids. J was trimmed by 1 base and V by 8 bases; bases with no gene match: 7. The germline CDR1 and CDR2 sequences are SGHVS and FNYEAQ. As DNA, the CDR3 is TGTGCCAGCCGGGAAAAGCGGGGGGGCACAGATACGCAGTATTTT. The encoded protein is CASREKRGGTDTQYF.

The J gene is TRBJ1-2, the V gene TRBV30; 10 bases fit TRBD1. The CDR3 loop spans 14 amino acids. The junction had 5 bases not matched to a gene; V was cut back by 0 bases and J by 7 bases. The germline gives CDR1 GTSNPN, CDR2 SVGIG (reference sequence). The CDR3 region is CAWSVPTGGAGYTF. The CDR3 DNA sequence: TGTGCCTGGAGTGTACCGACAGGGGGCGCTGGCTACACCTTC. Full variable domain (outside the CDR3, taken from reference TRBV30 and TRBJ1-2): SQTIHQWPATLVQPVGSPLSLECTVEGTSNPNLYWYRQAAGRGLQLLFYSVGIGQISSEVPQNLSASRPQDRQFILSSKKLLLSDSGFYLCAWSVPTGGAGYTFGSGTRLTVV.

This rearrangement joins TRBV5-4 to TRBJ2-5; 10 bases align to TRBD2. V dropped 2 bases and J dropped 3; count of bases not matched to a gene: 4. Germline-derived CDR1 and CDR2 are SGHNT and YYREEE (reference sequence). There are 15 residues in the CDR3. DNA of the CDR3: TGTGCCAGCAGCTTAAAGCTAGCGGGAGAAGAGACCCAGTACTTC. Amino acid sequence: CASSLKLAGEETQYF.

V and J are TRBV9 and TRBJ2-1; a weak D match, TRBD1 (7 bases). The CDR3 covers 17 residues. Trimming took 0 bases from V and 5 from J, leaving 18 bases between them. Germline CDR1 and CDR2: SGDLS and YYNGEE. CDR3 sequence (DNA): TGTGCCAGCAGCGTAGGAGGAGGAGGGGGCACGGACAATGAGCAGTTCTTC. Encoded protein: CASSVGGGGGTDNEQFF. Supplemented by reference TRBV9 and TRBJ2-1, the full variable domain reads DSGVTQTPKHLITATGQRVTLRCSPRSGDLSVYWYQQSLDQGLQFLIQYYNGEERAKGNILERFSAQQFPDLHSELNLSSLELGDSALYFCASSVGGGGGTDNEQFFGPGTRLTVL.

The gene calls are TRBV7-2 and TRBJ2-7, with TRBD2 matching 9 bases. This CDR3 region has 13 residues. Per the germline V gene, CDR1 is SGHTA and CDR2 is FQGNSA. V lost 3 bases, J lost 6 bases, and 3 bases stayed unmatched. CDR3 sequence (DNA): TGTGCCAGCAGCTTCCTAGCGGGGCTCGAGCAGTACTTC. Its translation is CASSFLAGLEQYF.

The V gene is TRBV6-5, the J gene TRBJ1-3; maybe TRBD1 (6 bases). This CDR3 contains 16 residues. V lost 2 bases and J 3 bases, leaving 14 bases between the germline ends. The germline V gene encodes CDR1 MNHEY and CDR2 SVGAGI. The CDR3 loop is CASSYTFTGSGNTIYF. The CDR3 coding sequence is TGTGCCAGCAGTTACACGTTCACAGGGAGTGGAAACACCATATATTTT.

V gene TRBV19 combines with J gene TRBJ1-1; 9 positions match TRBD1. Per germline, CDR1 LNHDA and CDR2 SQIVND (reference sequence). J gave up 8 bases and V 6 bases, and 10 bases lay outside the gene matches. The CDR3 spans 14 residues. This chain's CDR3 is CASRKGQGVAEAFF. The CDR3 DNA reads as TGTGCCAGTAGGAAGGGACAGGGAGTCGCGGAAGCTTTCTTT.

This clone came up once. CDR3 DNA: TGTGCCTGGAGTCCTCCGGACAGACAGGCCTATGGCTACACCTTC. Its protein product is CAWSPPDRQAYGYTF. The chain carries TRBV30 and TRBJ1-2; a possible D gene is TRBD1 (6 bases). The ends were cut back, 2 bases at V and 4 bases at J, with 17 bases in the middle. The CDR3 extends over 15 amino acids. Germline-derived CDR1 and CDR2 are GTSNPN and SVGIG (reference sequence).

The chain combines TRBV6-6 with TRBJ1-2; 7 bases match TRBD1. The V segment lost 2 bases and the J segment 4 bases; nucleotides outside the gene matches: 4. This CDR3 contains 14 residues. CDR1 and CDR2 (germline): MNHNY, SVGAGI (reference sequence). CDR3 in amino acids: CASSYEGQSYGYTF. Written as DNA, the CDR3 is TGTGCCAGCAGTTACGAGGGACAGTCCTATGGCTACACCTTC.

This chain links TRBV30 with TRBJ2-5, with D hard to call. Germline lookup yields CDR1 GTSNPN and CDR2 SVGIG (reference sequence). The CDR3 totals 12 residues. V was shortened by 5 bases and J by 3 bases, with 10 bases between the two germline ends. The CDR3 loop reads CAWGQSEETQYF. As DNA, the CDR3 is TGTGCCTGGGGCCAGTCCGAAGAGACCCAGTACTTC.